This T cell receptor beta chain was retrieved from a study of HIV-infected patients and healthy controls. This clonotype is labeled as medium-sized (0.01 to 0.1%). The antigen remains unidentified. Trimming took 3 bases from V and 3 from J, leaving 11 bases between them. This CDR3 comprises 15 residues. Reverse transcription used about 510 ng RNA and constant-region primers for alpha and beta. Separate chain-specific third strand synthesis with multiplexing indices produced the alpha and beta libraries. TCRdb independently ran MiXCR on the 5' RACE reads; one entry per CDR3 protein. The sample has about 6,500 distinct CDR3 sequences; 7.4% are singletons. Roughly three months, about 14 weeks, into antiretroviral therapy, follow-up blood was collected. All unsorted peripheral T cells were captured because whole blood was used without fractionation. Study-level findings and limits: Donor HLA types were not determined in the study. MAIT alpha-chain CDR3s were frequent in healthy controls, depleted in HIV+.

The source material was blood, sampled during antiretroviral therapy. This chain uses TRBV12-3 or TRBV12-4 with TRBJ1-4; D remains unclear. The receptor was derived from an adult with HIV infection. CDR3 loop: CASSFLLGSNEKLFF. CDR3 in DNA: TGTGCCAGCAGTTTTTTGCTGGGTTCTAATGAAAAACTGTTTTTT.